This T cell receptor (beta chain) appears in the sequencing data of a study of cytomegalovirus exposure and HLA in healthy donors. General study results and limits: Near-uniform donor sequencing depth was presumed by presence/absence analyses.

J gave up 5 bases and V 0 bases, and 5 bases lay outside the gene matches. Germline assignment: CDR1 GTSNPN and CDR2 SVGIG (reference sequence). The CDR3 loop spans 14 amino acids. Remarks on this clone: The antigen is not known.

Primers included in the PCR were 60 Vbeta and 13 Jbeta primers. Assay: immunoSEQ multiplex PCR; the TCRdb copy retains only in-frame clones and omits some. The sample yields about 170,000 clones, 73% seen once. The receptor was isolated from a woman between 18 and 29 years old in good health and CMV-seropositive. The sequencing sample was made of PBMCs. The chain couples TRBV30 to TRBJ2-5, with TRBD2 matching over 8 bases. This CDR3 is CAWSVQAGDETQYF. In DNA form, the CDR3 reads TGTGCCTGGAGTGTACAAGCGGGGGATGAGACCCAGTACTTC.